The text below deals with one T cell receptor (beta chain). One end of the junction varies from germline; a read error may be responsible. The CDR3 is made up of 14 amino acids. Germline V gene data show CDR1 as LNHNV and CDR2 as YYDKDF (reference sequence). This record comes from a study of blood T cell repertoires in COVID-19. This table comes from immunoSEQ multiplex PCR, and its TCRdb copy is limited to in-frame clones, with some not included. Of hundreds of thousands of clones listed, over 75% are singletons. The V and J genes are TRBV15 and TRBJ2-1; 11 bases align to TRBD2. Sample: peripheral blood. The receptor was derived from a human donor in a cohort sampled during active COVID-19. The CDR3 coding sequence is TGTGCCACCAGTCTAGCGGGAGGTTACAGTGAGCAGTTCTTC. Residues: CATSLAGGYSEQFF. The variable domain in full, completed from reference TRBV15 and TRBJ2-1, reads DAMVIQNPRYQVTQFGKPVTLSCSQTLNHNVMYWYQQKSSQAPKLLFHYYDKDFNNEADTPDNFQSRRPNTSFCFLDIRSPGLGDTAMYLCATSLAGGYSEQFFGPGTRLTVL.